This TCR beta chain originates from a study of early T cells in non-severe SARS-CoV-2 infection. Overall study context: The chains were unpaired, and the sequenced material was bulk RNA from unsorted whole blood.

This clonotype occurred a few times. V gave up 5 bases and J gave up 6 bases, with 20 bases separating them. The germline V gene has CDR1 SGHAT and CDR2 FQNNGV. The CDR3 extends over 16 amino acids. TCRdb processed the 5' RACE reads anew with MiXCR; each CDR3 protein has one entry. The sample yields some 96,000 distinct CDR3 sequences, about 15% seen once. This chain connects TRBV11-2 to TRBJ2-1; D may correspond to TRBD1 or TRBD2 (5 bases each). The sequencing input was whole blood. The origin of this receptor is an adult who was a healthcare worker with PCR-confirmed SARS-CoV-2 infection or an uninfected control (not recorded which). The CDR3 DNA reads TGTGCCAGCAGCCTCCGGGCGCTAGGGGAGAGCAATGAGCAGTTCTTC. Translated: CASSLRALGESNEQFF.